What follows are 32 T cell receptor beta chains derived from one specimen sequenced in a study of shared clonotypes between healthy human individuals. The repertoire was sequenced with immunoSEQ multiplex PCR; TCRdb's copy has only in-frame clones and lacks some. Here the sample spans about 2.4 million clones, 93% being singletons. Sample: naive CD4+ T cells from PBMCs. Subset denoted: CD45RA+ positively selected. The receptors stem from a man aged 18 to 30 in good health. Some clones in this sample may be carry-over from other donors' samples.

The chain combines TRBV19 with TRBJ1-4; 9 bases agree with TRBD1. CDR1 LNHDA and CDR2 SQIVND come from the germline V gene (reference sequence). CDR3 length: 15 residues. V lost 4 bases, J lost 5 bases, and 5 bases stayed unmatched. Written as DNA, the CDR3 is TGTGCCAGTAGTAAACCGGGACAGGGAAATGAAAAACTGTTTTTT. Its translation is CASSKPGQGNEKLFF.

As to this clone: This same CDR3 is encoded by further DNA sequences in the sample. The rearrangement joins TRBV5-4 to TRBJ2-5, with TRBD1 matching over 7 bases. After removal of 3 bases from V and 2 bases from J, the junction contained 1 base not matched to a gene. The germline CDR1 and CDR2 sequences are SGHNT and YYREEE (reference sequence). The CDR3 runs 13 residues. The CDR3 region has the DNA TGTGCCAGCAGCTCGGGACAGCAAGAGACCCAGTACTTC. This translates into CASSSGQQETQYF.

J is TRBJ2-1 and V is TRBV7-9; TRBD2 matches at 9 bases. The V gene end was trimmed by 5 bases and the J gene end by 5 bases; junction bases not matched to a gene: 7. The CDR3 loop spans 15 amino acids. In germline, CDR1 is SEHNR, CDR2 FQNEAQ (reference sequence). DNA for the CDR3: TGTGCCAGCAGCCCAGGGACTAGCTACAACAATGAGCAGTTCTTC. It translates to CASSPGTSYNNEQFF.

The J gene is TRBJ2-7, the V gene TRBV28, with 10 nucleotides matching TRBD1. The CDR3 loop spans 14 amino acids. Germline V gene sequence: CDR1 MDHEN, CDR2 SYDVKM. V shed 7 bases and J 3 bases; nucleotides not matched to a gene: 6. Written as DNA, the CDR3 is TGTGCCAGCACCGCAGGGACAGGGGTCTACGAGCAGTACTTC. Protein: CASTAGTGVYEQYF.

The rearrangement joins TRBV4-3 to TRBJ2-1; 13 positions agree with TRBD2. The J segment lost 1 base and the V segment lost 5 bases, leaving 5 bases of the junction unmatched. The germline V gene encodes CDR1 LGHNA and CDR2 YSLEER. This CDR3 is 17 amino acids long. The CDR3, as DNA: TGCGCCAGCAGCAACCGACTAGCGGGAGGTTCCTACAATGAGCAGTTCTTC. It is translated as CASSNRLAGGSYNEQFF.

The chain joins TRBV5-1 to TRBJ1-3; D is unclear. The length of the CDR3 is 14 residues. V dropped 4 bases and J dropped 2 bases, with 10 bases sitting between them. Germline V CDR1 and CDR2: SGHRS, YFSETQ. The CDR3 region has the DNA TGCGCCAGCAGCCTCTCTGCCCCTGGAAACACCATATATTTT. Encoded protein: CASSLSAPGNTIYF.

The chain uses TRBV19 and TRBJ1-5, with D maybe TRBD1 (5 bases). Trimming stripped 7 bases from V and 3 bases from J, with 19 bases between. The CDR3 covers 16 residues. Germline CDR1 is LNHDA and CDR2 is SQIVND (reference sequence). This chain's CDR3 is CASIWKGPSNNQPQHF. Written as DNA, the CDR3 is TGTGCCAGTATCTGGAAGGGACCCTCCAACAATCAGCCCCAGCATTTT.

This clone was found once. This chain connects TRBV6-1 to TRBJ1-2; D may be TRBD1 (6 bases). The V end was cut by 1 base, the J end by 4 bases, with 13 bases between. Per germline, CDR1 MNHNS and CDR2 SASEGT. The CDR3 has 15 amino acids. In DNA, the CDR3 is TGTGCCAGCAGTGAAGGGCGACAGGAGTTCTATGGCTACACCTTC. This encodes CASSEGRQEFYGYTF.

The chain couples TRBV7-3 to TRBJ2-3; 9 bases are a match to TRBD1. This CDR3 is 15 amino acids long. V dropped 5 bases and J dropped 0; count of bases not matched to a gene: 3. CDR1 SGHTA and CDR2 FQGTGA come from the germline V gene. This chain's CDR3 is CASSAGTGSTDTQYF. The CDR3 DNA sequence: TGTGCCAGCAGCGCCGGGACAGGGAGCACAGATACGCAGTATTTT.

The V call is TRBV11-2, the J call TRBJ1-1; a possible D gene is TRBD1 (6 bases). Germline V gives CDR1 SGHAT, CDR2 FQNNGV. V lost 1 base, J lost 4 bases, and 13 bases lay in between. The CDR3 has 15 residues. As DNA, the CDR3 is TGTGCCAGCAGCTTAGGGACAGAGTTGGCCACTGAAGCTTTCTTT. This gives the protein CASSLGTELATEAFF.

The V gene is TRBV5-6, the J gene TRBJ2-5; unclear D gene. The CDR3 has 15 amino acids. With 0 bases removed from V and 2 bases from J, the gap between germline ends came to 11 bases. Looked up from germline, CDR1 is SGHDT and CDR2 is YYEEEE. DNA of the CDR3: TGTGCCAGCAGCTTGGTAGATCGGAATCAAGAGACCCAGTACTTC. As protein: CASSLVDRNQETQYF.

The DNA for the CDR3 is TGCGCCAGCAGCCTACAGGGGACGGGCGAAGAGACCCAGTACTTC. Encoded protein: CASSLQGTGEETQYF. The chain is built from TRBV4-1 and TRBJ2-5; 7 bases align to TRBD1. CDR1 MGHRA and CDR2 YSYEKL come from the germline V gene. CDR3 length: 15 residues. V shed 4 bases and J 3 bases; nucleotides not matched to a gene: 8.

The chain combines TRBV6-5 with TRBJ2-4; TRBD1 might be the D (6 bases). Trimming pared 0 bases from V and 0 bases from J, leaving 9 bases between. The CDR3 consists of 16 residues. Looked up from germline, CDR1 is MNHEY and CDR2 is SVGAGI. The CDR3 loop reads CASSYSAGVAKNIQYF. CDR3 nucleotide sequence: TGTGCCAGCAGTTACTCAGCAGGGGTAGCCAAAAACATTCAGTACTTC.

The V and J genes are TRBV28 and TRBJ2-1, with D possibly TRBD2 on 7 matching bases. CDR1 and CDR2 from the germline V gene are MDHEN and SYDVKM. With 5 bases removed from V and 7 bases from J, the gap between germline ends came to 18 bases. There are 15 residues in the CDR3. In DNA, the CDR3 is TGTGCCAGCAGTCCCCTGGGGGGGCCTGGGAATGAGCAGTTCTTC. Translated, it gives CASSPLGGPGNEQFF. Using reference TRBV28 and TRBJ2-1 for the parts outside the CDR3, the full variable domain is DVKVTQSSRYLVKRTGEKVFLECVQDMDHENMFWYRQDPGLGLRLIYFSYDVKMKEKGDIPEGYSVSREKKERFSLILESASTNQTSMYLCASSPLGGPGNEQFFGPGTRLTVL.

CDR3 DNA sequence: TGTGCCAGCAGAAACACCTACAATCAGCCCCAGCATTTT. Its protein is CASRNTYNQPQHF. The chain couples TRBV28 to TRBJ1-5; D remains ambiguous. The CDR3 is 13 amino acids. Germline V gene lookup returns CDR1 MDHEN and CDR2 SYDVKM. Trimming shortened V by 6 bases and J by 3 bases, and 9 bases separated the two germline ends.

The DNA for the CDR3 is TGTGCTAGTGGTTTGACCACAGGGGGGCCCGGGGTGAACACTGAAGCTTTCTTT. Translation: CASGLTTGGPGVNTEAFF. This chain uses TRBV12-5 with TRBJ1-1, with 8 bases fitting TRBD1. The V segment lost 2 bases and the J segment 0 bases; nucleotides outside the gene matches: 11. This CDR3 contains 18 residues. Germline values: CDR1 LGHNT, CDR2 FRNRAP.

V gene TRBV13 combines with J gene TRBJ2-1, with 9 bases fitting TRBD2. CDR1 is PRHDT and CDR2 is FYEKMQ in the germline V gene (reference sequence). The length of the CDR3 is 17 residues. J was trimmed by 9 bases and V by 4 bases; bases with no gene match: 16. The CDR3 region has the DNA TGTGCCAGCAGCTCCCACAGGTTCAGCGGGAGGTTGGGTGAGCAGTTCTTC. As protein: CASSSHRFSGRLGEQFF.

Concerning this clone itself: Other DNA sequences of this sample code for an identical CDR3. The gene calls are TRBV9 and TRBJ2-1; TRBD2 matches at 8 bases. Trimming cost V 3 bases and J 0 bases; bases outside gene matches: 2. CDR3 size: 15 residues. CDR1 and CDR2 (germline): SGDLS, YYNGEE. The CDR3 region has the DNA TGTGCCAGCAGCGAAACTAGCGGCTCCTACAATGAGCAGTTCTTC. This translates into CASSETSGSYNEQFF.

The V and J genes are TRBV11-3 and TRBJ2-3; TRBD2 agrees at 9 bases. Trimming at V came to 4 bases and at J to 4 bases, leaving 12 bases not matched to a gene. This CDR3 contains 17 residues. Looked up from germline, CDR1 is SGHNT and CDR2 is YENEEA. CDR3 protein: CASSSGAGTSSADTQYF. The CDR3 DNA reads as TGTGCCAGCAGCTCTGGGGCCGGGACTAGCTCCGCAGATACGCAGTATTTT.

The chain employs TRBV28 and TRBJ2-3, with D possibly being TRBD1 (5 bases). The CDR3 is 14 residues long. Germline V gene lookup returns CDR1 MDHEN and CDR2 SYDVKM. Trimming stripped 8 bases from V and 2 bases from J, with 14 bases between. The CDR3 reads CASGEHRTTDTQYF. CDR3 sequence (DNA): TGTGCCAGCGGTGAACACAGGACCACAGATACGCAGTATTTT.

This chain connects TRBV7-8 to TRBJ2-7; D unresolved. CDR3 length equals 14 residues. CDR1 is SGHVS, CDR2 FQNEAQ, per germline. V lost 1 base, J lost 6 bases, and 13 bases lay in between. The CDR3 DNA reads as TGTGCCAGCAGCTTAGACAACGGAGCCGGCGAGCAGTACTTC. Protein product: CASSLDNGAGEQYF.

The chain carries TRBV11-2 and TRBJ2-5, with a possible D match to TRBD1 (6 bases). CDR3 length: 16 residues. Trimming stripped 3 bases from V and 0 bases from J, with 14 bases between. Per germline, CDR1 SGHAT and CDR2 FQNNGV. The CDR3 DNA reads TGTGCCAGCAGCTTGGGGGCAGGGTATAACCAAGAGACCCAGTACTTC. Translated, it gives CASSLGAGYNQETQYF.

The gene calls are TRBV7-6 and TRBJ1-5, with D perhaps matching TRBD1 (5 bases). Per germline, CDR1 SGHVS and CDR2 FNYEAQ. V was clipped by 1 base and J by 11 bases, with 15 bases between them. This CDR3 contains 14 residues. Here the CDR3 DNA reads TGTGCCAGCAGCTTAGGGGGCCTCGGGGGTACCCAGCATTTT. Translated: CASSLGGLGGTQHF.

For the CDR3, the DNA is TGTGCCAGCAAGCCGGGAGGTTTCGAGACCCAGTACTTC. It is translated as CASKPGGFETQYF. V is TRBV28 and J is TRBJ2-5, with 7 bases matching TRBD2. The CDR3 is 13 amino acids. With V trimmed by 7 bases and J by 5 bases, 7 bases remained unmatched. Germline assignment: CDR1 MDHEN and CDR2 SYDVKM.

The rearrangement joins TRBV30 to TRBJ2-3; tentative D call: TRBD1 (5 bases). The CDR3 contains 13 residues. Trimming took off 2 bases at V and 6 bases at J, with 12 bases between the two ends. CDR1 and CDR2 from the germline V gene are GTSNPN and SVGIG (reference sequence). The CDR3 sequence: CAWSPGIGDTQYF. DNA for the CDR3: TGTGCCTGGAGTCCAGGGATCGGGGATACGCAGTATTTT.

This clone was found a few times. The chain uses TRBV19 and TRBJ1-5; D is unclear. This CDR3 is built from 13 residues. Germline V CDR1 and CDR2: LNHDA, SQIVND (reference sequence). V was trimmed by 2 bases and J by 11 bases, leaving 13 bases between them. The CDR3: CASSINRDVSQHF. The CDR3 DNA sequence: TGTGCCAGTAGTATAAACAGAGACGTGTCCCAGCATTTT.

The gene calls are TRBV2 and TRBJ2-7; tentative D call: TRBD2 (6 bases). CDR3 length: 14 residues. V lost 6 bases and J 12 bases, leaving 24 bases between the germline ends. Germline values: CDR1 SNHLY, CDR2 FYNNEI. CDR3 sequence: CASRYTPTGGTSYF. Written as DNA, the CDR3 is TGTGCCAGCAGGTACACTCCCACGGGCGGGACTTCGTACTTC.

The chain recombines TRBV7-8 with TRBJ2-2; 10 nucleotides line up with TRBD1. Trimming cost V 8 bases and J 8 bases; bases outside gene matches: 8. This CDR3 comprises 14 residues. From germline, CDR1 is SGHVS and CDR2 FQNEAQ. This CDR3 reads CASWDRGVTGELFF. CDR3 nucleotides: TGTGCCAGCTGGGACAGGGGTGTAACTGGGGAGCTGTTTTTT.

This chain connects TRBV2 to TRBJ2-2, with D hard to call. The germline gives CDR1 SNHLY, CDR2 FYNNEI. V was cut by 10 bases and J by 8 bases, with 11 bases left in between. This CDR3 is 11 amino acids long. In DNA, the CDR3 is TGTGCCACCGATACCGAAGGGGAGCTGTTTTTT. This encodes CATDTEGELFF.

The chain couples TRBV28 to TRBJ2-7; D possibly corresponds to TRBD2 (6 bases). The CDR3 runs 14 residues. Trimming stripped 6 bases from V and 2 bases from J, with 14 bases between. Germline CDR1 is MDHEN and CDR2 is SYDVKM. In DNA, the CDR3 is TGTGCCAGCAGCCTCGGGGCGGGACCCTACGAGCAGTACTTC. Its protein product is CASSLGAGPYEQYF.

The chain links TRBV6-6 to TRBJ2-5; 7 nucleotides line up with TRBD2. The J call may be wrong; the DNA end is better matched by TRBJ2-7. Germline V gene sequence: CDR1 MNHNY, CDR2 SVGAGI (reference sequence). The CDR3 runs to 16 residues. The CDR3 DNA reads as TGTGCCAGCAGTTACTCGTTCCTAGCGGCTACCTACGAGCAGTACTTC. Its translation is CASSYSFLAATYEQYF.

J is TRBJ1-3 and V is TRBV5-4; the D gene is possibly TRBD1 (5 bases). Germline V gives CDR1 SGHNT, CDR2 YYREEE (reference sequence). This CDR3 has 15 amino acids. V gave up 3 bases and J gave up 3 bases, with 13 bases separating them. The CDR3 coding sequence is TGTGCCAGCAGCTCCCGGGACGGATTTGGAAACACCATATATTTT. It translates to CASSSRDGFGNTIYF.